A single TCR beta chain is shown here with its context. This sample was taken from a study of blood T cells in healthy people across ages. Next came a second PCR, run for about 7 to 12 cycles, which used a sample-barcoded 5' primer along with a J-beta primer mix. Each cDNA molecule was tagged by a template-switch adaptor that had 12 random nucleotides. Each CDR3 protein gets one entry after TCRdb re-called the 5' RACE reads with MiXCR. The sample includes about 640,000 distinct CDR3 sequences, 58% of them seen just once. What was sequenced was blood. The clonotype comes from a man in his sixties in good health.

CDR3 in DNA: TGTGCCAGCAGTTATGACAGCCATAAGAATTCACCCCTCCACTTT. This codes for CASSYDSHKNSPLHF. V usage is TRBV6-5 and J usage is TRBJ1-6; TRBD1 might be the D (5 bases). Germline V gene sequence: CDR1 MNHEY, CDR2 SVGAGI. V was clipped by 3 bases and J by 7 bases, with 13 bases between them. The length of the CDR3 is 15 residues.